This TCR beta chain was recorded in a study of OX40 agonist ivuxolimab in advanced cancers. Study at large: People in dose escalation had one of these cancers: hepatocellular carcinoma, melanoma, renal cell or head and neck cancer. Points from the study as a whole: The antigens recognized by the expanded peripheral T cells, that is their antigen specificity, were not determined.

The germline gives CDR1 SGHRS, CDR2 YFSETQ. The CDR3 is 15 residues long. The V and J ends lost 4 bases and 3 bases, in that order; junction bases with no gene match: 7. Remarks on this clone: The antigen remains unidentified.

Repertoires were generated with immunoSEQ multiplex PCR, while TCRdb's copy carries only in-frame clones and drops some. Found here are approximately 44,000 clones, roughly 80% of them singletons; the top ten hold about 5.5%. This TCR derives from an adult with an advanced solid tumor such as melanoma, head and neck, liver or kidney cancer. The source material was CD4+ or CD8+ T cells sorted from blood, sampled in a trial of the OX40 agonist ivuxolimab. The V and J genes are TRBV5-1 and TRBJ1-5; 7 bases line up with TRBD1. CDR3 DNA: TGCGCCAGCAGCCCGACAGGGAATCCCAATCAGCCCCAGCATTTT. This translates into CASSPTGNPNQPQHF.